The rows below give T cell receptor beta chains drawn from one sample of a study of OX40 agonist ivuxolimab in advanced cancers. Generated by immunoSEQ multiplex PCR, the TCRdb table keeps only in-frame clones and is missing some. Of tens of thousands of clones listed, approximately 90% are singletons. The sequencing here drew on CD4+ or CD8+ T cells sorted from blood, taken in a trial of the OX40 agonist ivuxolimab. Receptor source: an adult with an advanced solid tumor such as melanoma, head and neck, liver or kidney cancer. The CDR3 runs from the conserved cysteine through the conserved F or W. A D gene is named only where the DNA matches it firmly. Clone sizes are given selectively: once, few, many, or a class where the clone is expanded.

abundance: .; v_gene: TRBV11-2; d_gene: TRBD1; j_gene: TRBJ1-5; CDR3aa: CASSLGQGSGYLQHF; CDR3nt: TGTGCCAGCAGCTTAGGACAGGGGAGTGGTTATCTCCAGCATTTT
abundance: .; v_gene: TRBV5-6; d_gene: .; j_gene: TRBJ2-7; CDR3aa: CASSPENKGLEQYF; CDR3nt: TGTGCCAGCAGCCCGGAGAATAAGGGTCTGGAGCAGTACTTC
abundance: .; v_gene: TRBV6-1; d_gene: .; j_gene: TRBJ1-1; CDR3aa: CASSEYGGMNTEAFF; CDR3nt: TGTGCCAGCAGTGAATACGGGGGTATGAACACTGAAGCTTTCTTT
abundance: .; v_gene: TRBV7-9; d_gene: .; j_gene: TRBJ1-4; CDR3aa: CASSLGYSPTNEKLFF; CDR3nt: TGTGCCAGCAGCTTAGGGTATTCCCCAACTAATGAAAAACTGTTTTTT
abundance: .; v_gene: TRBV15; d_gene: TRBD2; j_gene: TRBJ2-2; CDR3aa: CATSRELAGGPTGELFF; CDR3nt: TGTGCCACCAGCAGAGAACTAGCGGGAGGACCCACCGGGGAGCTGTTTTTT
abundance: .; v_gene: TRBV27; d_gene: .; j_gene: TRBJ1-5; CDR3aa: CASSLQGPNQPQHF; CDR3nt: TGTGCCAGCAGCTTACAGGGCCCCAATCAGCCCCAGCATTTT
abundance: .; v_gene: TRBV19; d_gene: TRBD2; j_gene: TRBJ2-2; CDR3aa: CASSFATSGRSGELFF; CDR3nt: TGTGCCAGTAGTTTCGCGACTAGCGGGAGATCCGGGGAGCTGTTTTTT
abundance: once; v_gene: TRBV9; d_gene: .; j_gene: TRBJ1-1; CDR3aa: CASNRGGVRTEAFF; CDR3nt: TGTGCCAGCAATAGAGGGGGAGTAAGGACTGAAGCTTTCTTT
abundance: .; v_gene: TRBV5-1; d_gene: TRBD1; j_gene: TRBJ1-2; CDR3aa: CASSLAGGGPYGYTF; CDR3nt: TGCGCCAGCAGCTTGGCAGGGGGTGGCCCTTATGGCTACACCTTC
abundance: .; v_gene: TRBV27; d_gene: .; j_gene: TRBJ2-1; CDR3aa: CASSLGAPSGFDEQFF; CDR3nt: TGTGCCAGCAGTCTGGGGGCGCCCTCGGGCTTCGATGAGCAGTTCTTC
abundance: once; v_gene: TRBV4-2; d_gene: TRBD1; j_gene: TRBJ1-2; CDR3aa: CASSPPGQTYGYTF; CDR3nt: TGTGCCAGCAGCCCGCCGGGACAGACATATGGCTACACCTTC
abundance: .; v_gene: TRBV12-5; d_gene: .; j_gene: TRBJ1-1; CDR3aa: CASGLMGVTEAFF; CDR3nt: TGTGCTAGTGGTTTGATGGGGGTTACTGAAGCTTTCTTT
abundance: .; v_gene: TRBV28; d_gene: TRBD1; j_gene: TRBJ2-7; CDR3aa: CASRKSGTVYEQYF; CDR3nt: TGTGCCAGCAGGAAATCCGGGACAGTTTACGAGCAGTACTTC
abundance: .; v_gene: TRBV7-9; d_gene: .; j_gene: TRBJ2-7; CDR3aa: CASSSSRAEQYF; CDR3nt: TGTGCCAGCAGCTCCTCCCGGGCCGAGCAGTACTTC
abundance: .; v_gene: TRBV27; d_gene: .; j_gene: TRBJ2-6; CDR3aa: CASSLAAGANVLTF; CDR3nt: TGTGCCAGCAGTTTGGCAGCTGGGGCCAACGTCCTGACTTTC
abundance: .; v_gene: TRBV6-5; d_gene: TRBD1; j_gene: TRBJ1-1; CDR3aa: CASSWSGGGVEAFF; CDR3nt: TGTGCCAGCAGTTGGTCAGGGGGAGGCGTTGAAGCTTTCTTT